This entry lists 8 T cell receptor beta chains sequenced from one sample in a study of T cell clonality in common variable immunodeficiency. Only in-frame clones appear in the TCRdb table, and some are missing; sequencing was by immunoSEQ multiplex PCR. Singletons are absent from the sample, which has approximately 30,000 clones. The material sequenced was peripheral blood mononuclear cells. Receptor source: a person between 18 and 75 years old in good health.

Ten or more counts support this clone. The read comes to an end 3 residues before the CDR3 does, leaving the germline J gene to fill in the end. The chain has TRBV18 and TRBJ2-3, with 10 bases that match TRBD2. Germline V gene lookup returns CDR1 KGHSH and CDR2 LQKENI. This CDR3 has 16 amino acids. The J segment lost 6 bases and the V segment lost 3 bases, leaving 9 bases of the junction unmatched. The covered CDR3 bases are TGTGCCAGCTCACCCTACAGCGGGAGGGCCTCTGATACG. As protein: CASSPYSGRASDT. The complete CDR3 protein is CASSPYSGRASDTQYF.

This clone was observed many times. CDR3 bases read: TGCAGTGCTAGAACAGGGTTCGCCTACGAG. This encodes CSARTGFAYE. The whole CDR3 protein is CSARTGFAYEQYF. J is TRBJ2-7 and V is TRBV20-1, with a possible D match to TRBD1 (6 bases). The sequence runs out 3 residues before the end of the CDR3; the remainder is reconstructed from the germline J gene. Deletions cut 2 bases from V and 2 bases from J, with 10 bases between. The CDR3 runs to 13 residues. Germline CDR1 reads DFQATT; CDR2 reads SNEGSKA (reference sequence).

The table lists this clone with many counts. The DNA ends 3 residues before the CDR3 does, and the rest of the CDR3 is filled in from the germline J gene. V usage is TRBV20-1 and J usage is TRBJ2-7; D is perhaps TRBD2 (5 bases). Germline assignment: CDR1 DFQATT and CDR2 SNEGSKA (reference sequence). V was trimmed by 7 bases and J by 0 bases, leaving 13 bases between them. The CDR3 is made up of 13 amino acids. Partial CDR3 DNA: TGCAGTGTGTTAGCGCATAGCTCCTACGAG. This gives the protein CSVLAHSSYE. Given in full, the CDR3 is CSVLAHSSYEQYF.

This clone has a count of ten or more. The CDR3 goes on 3 residues after the read ends, and that part is filled in from the germline J gene. This sequence joins TRBV29-1 and TRBJ2-7; possibly TRBD2 for D (6 bases). Germline CDR1 and CDR2: SQVTM and ANQGSEA. The CDR3 spans 13 residues. Trimming stripped 6 bases from V and 0 bases from J, with 12 bases between. The CDR3 region is CSVGLPSSYEQYF. The part of the CDR3 DNA that was read is TGCAGCGTGGGACTTCCGAGCTCCTACGAG.

Points on this clone: Read sequence stops 3 residues before the CDR3 end, and the germline J gene provides the missing end. The chain employs TRBV19 and TRBJ1-5; 7 bases match TRBD1. CDR1 LNHDA and CDR2 SQIVND come from the germline V gene (reference sequence). The CDR3 extends over 16 amino acids. Trimming at V came to 0 bases and at J to 6 bases, leaving 8 bases not matched to a gene. CDR3 region: CASSIDPVRGLQPQHF. The CDR3 bases that were read are TGTGCCAGTAGTATAGACCCCGTTAGGGGGCTTCAGCCC.

This clone has ten or more counts. The read is 3 residues too short to cover the CDR3 end, so that end is filled in from the germline J gene. The chain joins TRBV20-1 to TRBJ1-2, with 7 bases identical to TRBD1. Germline loops: CDR1 DFQATT, CDR2 SNEGSKA (reference sequence). CDR3 size: 12 residues. V shed 6 bases and J 5 bases; nucleotides not matched to a gene: 6. This CDR3 reads CSASTGRYGYTF. The CDR3 DNA, read in part, is TGCAGTGCCTCGACAGGGAGATATGGC.

This clone was observed at least ten times. The read terminates 3 residues ahead of where the CDR3 ends, so the germline J gene completes it. The rearrangement joins TRBV7-2 to TRBJ2-5; no firm D call. The CDR3 loop spans 14 amino acids. CDR1 is SGHTA and CDR2 is FQGNSA in the germline V gene. V was pared by 1 base and J by 6 bases, with 12 bases between. The part of the CDR3 DNA that was read is TGTGCCAGCAGCTTAGAATGGGCAATTAAGACC. Its translation: CASSLEWAIKT. The full CDR3 protein reads CASSLEWAIKTQYF.

This clone has a count of ten or more. The read terminates 3 residues before the CDR3 end, so the remaining end is supplied by the germline J gene. The chain uses TRBV20-1 and TRBJ2-2, with 8 bases matching TRBD1. The CDR3 extends over 16 amino acids. Looked up from germline, CDR1 is DFQATT and CDR2 is SNEGSKA (reference sequence). The sequenced part of the CDR3 DNA is TGCAGTGCTACCTCCCTGGGACAGGTTTATAATTCACCG. Its translation is CSATSLGQVYNSP. The entire CDR3 protein reads CSATSLGQVYNSPLFF.